A selection of T cell receptor beta chains follows, all from one sample in a study of control samples from healthy donors and cancer patients. Measured with immunoSEQ multiplex PCR; TCRdb has only the in-frame clones, and not every one. The data contain 68,000 or so clones, 83% of them singletons. Sequencing was carried out using blood. These receptors all come from a man in his sixties in good health. CDR3s include the opening cysteine and the closing phenylalanine or tryptophan. The listing skips clone size in some rows; elsewhere it reads once, few, many or a size class.

>-|TRBJ2-7|TRBV20-1
CSATSTYEQYF
>-|TRBJ2-3|TRBV11-1
CASSHAAGGADTQYF
>-|TRBJ2-3|TRBV5-1
CASSPSTDTQYF
>-|TRBJ2-2|TRBV6-2/TRBV6-3
CASSYQGGTGELFF
>-|TRBJ2-1|TRBV1
CTSSQPREGLGNEQFF
>-|TRBJ2-6|TRBV5-8
CASSLVGVRSGANVLTF
>-|TRBJ2-1|TRBV7-6
CASSFSYNEQFF
>-|TRBJ1-2|TRBV20-1
CSARRGGYTF
>few|TRBJ2-3|TRBV5-4
CASNAGPGQGHADTQYF
>-|TRBJ2-1|TRBV6-5
CASLSRTQAYNEQFF
>-|TRBJ2-7|TRBV5-1
CASSLEAGYEQYF
>-|TRBJ2-5|TRBV6-1
CASSEDWSGRRGETQYF
>few|TRBJ1-3|TRBV7-2
CASSPHRGTYSGNTIYF
>-|TRBJ1-1|TRBV5-8
CASSLLGARQAFF
>-|TRBJ2-1|TRBV27
CASGAGTSRGKTYNEQFF
>-|TRBJ2-5|TRBV11-2
CASSLGETQYF
>-|TRBJ1-5|TRBV2
CASRGGDGNQPQHF
>-|TRBJ1-4|TRBV28
CASSFGSQNEKLFF
>-|TRBJ2-6|TRBV5-8
CASSRGTSVISGANVLTF
>-|TRBJ2-7|TRBV30
CAWSPRAHRELSSYEQYF
>-|TRBJ2-1|TRBV24-1
CATSESGTSSSYNEQFF
>-|TRBJ2-7|TRBV6-2/TRBV6-3
CASSPTSDRGYEYF
>-|TRBJ2-3|TRBV18
CASSRTTGSDTQYF
>-|TRBJ1-4|TRBV28
CASSSRDRGLPNEKLFF
>-|TRBJ2-7|TRBV28
CATQFEYEQYF
>-|TRBJ2-1|TRBV19
CATSTGGLYNEQFF
>-|TRBJ2-6|TRBV14
CASSQTGFSGANVLTF
>few|TRBJ2-5|TRBV29-1
CSVVGGVGETQYF
>-|TRBJ2-3|TRBV6-2/TRBV6-3
CASSLQGSTDTQYF
>few|TRBJ1-2|TRBV30
CAWSLQGVIYGYTF
>-|TRBJ2-7|TRBV4-1
CASSQVQREDEQYF
>-|TRBJ2-4|TRBV6-2/TRBV6-3
CASSYPTGLAGVLDIQYF
>-|TRBJ2-5|TRBV14
CASSQDLAGAETQYF
>-|TRBJ1-2|TRBV6-4
CASSSNSGGNYGYTF